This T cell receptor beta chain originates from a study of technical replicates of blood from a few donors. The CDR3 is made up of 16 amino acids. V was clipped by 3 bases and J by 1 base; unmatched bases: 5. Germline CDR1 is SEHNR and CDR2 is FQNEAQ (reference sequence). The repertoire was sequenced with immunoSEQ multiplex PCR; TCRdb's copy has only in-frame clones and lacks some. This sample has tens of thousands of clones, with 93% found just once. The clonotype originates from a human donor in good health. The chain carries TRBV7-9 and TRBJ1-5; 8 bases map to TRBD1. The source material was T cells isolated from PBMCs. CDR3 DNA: TGTGCCAGCAGCTTCGGACAGGGTGGGAGCAATCAGCCCCAGCATTTT. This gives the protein CASSFGQGGSNQPQHF.